The clone carrying this T cell receptor beta chain was found once. Assay: immunoSEQ multiplex PCR; the TCRdb copy retains only in-frame clones and omits some. Of around 30,000 clones in the sample, approximately 94% were seen once. This sample was included in a study of control samples from healthy donors and cancer patients. The germline V gene has CDR1 SGHRS and CDR2 YFSETQ. V gave up 3 bases and J gave up 3 bases, with 23 bases separating them. This CDR3 comprises 18 residues. This sequence originates from a man between 40 and 49 years old with colorectal cancer. This chain connects TRBV5-1 to TRBJ2-3, with D tentatively TRBD1 (6 bases). The sequencing sample was made of PBMCs. The CDR3 here is CASSSQTTGKWVTDTQYF. DNA for the CDR3: TGCGCCAGCAGCTCCCAGACAACAGGGAAATGGGTGACAGATACGCAGTATTTT.